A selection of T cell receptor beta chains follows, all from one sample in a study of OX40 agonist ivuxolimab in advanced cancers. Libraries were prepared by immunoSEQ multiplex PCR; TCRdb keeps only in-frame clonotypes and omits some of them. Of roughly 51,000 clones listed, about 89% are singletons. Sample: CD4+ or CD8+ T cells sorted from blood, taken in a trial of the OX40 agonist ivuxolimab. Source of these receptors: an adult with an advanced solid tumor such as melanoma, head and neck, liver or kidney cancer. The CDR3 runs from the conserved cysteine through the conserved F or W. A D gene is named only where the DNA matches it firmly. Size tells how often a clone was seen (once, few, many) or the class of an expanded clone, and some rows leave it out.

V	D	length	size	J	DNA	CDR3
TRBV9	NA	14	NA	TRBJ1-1	TGTGCCTGCAGGACAGCCACGGGGTACACTGAAGCTTTCTTT	CACRTATGYTEAFF
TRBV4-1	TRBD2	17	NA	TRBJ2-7	TGCGCCAGCAGCCAAGAAGGGACTAGCGGGAGAAGGTACGAGCAGTACTTC	CASSQEGTSGRRYEQYF
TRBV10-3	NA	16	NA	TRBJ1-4	TGTGCCATCAGTGAGCCCTCCGGGGGCGTTGGTGAAAAACTGTTTTTT	CAISEPSGGVGEKLFF
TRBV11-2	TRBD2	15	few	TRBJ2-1	TGTGCCAGCAGCCGAGGGACTAGCCGATTCAATGAGCAGTTCTTC	CASSRGTSRFNEQFF
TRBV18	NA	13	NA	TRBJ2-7	TGTGCCAGCTCACCAGGCAGGAGCTACGAGCAGTACTTC	CASSPGRSYEQYF
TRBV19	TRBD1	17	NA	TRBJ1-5	TGTGCCAGTAGCCCACTCCGGACAGGTAGTGGCAATCAGCCCCAGCATTTT	CASSPLRTGSGNQPQHF
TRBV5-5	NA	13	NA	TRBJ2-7	TGTGCCAGCAGCGCGGCGGGGCGCCGGGAGCAGTACTTC	CASSAAGRREQYF
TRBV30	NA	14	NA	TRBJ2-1	TGTGCCTGGAGTGTAAGTGTTGCCGTGGGTGAGCAGTTCTTC	CAWSVSVAVGEQFF
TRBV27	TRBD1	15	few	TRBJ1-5	TGTGCCAGCAGTTTACTGGGACAAGGGGGCCAGCCCCAGCATTTT	CASSLLGQGGQPQHF
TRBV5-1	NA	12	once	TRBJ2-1	TGCGCCAGCAGCTTCGCCAGGACAGAGCAGTTCTTC	CASSFARTEQFF
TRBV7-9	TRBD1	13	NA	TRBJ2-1	TGTGCCAGCAGACAGGGGGCGACCAATGAGCAGTTCTTC	CASRQGATNEQFF
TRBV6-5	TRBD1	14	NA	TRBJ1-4	TGTGCCAGCAGTTACGCAGGGGGTAATGAAAAACTGTTTTTT	CASSYAGGNEKLFF